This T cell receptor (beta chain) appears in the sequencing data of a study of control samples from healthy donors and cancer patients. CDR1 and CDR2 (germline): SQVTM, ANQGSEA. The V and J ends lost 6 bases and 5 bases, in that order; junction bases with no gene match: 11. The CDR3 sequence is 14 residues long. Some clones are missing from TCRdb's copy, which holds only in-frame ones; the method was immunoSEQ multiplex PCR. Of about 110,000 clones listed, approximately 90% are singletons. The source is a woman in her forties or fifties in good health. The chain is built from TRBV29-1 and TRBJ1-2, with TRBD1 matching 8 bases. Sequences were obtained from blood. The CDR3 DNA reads TGCAGCGTCCAGGCAGGGGGCCGGTCATATGGCTACACCTTC. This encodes CSVQAGGRSYGYTF.